This T cell receptor beta chain is from a study of cytomegalovirus exposure and HLA in healthy donors. Study results and caveats: DRB1 showed the most TCR associations and HLA-C the fewest in a later analysis, as rates varied by HLA locus. Later on, an analysis found that several of the most significant clusters appeared to be linked to common viral pathogens, which included parvovirus B19. Relative to the roughly 700-donor mean, N-insertions were reportedly fewer in an Asian-associated ancestry cluster in a later analysis.

Concerning this clone: What it binds is unknown.

It was with 60 Vbeta and 13 Jbeta primers that the PCR ran. This table comes from immunoSEQ multiplex PCR, and its TCRdb copy is limited to in-frame clones, with some not included. The sample carries some 160,000 clones, about 82% recorded once. The specimen sequenced was PBMCs. This clonotype originated in a woman in her thirties or forties in good health and CMV-seropositive.

The CDR3 DNA is TGTGCCAGCAGCCCAAGCGGGAGTAACACAGATACGCAGTATTTT. Protein sequence: CASSPSGSNTDTQYF. The rearrangement links TRBV2 to TRBJ2-3; 8 bases line up with TRBD2. Germline values: CDR1 SNHLY, CDR2 FYNNEI. Trimming took 6 bases from V and 2 from J; bases not matched to a gene: 7. This CDR3 spans 15 amino acids.